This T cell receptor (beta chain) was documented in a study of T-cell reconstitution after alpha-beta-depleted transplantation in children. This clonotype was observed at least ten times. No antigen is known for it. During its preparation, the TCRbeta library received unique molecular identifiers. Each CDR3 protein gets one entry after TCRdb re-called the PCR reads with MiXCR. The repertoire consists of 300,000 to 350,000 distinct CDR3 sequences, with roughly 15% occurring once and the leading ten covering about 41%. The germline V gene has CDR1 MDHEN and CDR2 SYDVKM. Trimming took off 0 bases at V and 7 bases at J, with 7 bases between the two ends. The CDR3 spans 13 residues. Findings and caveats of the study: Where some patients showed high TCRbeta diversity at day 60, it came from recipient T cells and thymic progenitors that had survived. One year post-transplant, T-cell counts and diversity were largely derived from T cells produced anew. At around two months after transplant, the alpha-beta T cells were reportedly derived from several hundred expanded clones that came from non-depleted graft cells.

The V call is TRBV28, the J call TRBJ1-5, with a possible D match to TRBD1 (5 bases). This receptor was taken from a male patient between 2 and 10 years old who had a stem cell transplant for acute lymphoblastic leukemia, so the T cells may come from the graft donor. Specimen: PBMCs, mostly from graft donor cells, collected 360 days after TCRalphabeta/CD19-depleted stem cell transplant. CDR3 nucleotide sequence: TGTGCCAGCAGTTTATGGGGGCACCAGCCCCAGCATTTT. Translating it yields CASSLWGHQPQHF.